The 16 T cell receptor beta chains below come from one sample, sequenced in a study of vaccination effects on CD4 cells after COVID-19. Clones were read by immunoSEQ multiplex PCR, and TCRdb kept only the in-frame ones, dropping some. The table includes 80,000 to 95,000 clones, around four fifths detected once. Antigen-specific CD4+ T cell clonotypes were called by their expansion after viral peptide-pool culture in ViraFEST. Culture proceeded for 10 days, and CD4+ T cells were then isolated. Either the mRNA-1273 or the BNT162b2 vaccine was given to participants as two doses. The antigens these receptors bind are not known. The specimen was CD4+ T cells from PBMCs cultured with HCoV-OC43 spike peptides, collected after COVID-19 vaccination. Subset given: HCoV-OC43 spike overlapping peptide pool stimulation. The receptors derive from a human donor who received a COVID-19 vaccine.

A single count supports this clone. The chain carries TRBV6-5 and TRBJ1-6, with a tentative D call TRBD1 (5 bases). Germline assignment: CDR1 MNHEY and CDR2 SVGAGI. There are 15 residues in the CDR3. Trimming pared 2 bases from V and 6 bases from J, leaving 11 bases between. The CDR3 coding sequence is TGTGCCAGCAGTTACCGGGGGACTGCTAATTCACCCCTCCACTTT. This codes for CASSYRGTANSPLHF.

The V call is TRBV5-1, the J call TRBJ1-4, with a tentative D call TRBD1 (6 bases). V lost 0 bases and J 8 bases, leaving 14 bases between the germline ends. The CDR3 totals 15 residues. Germline V gives CDR1 SGHRS, CDR2 YFSETQ. The CDR3 loop reads CASSLGDTSQEKLFF. CDR3 bases: TGCGCCAGCAGCTTGGGGGACACCAGCCAAGAAAAACTGTTTTTT.

This clone has more than one count but fewer than ten. The V call is TRBV6-5, the J call TRBJ1-2; D is undetermined. Germline lookup yields CDR1 MNHEY and CDR2 SVGAGI. V lost 7 bases, J lost 4 bases, and 16 bases lay in between. The CDR3 runs to 14 residues. As DNA, the CDR3 is TGTGCCAGCAAGAGGGCAGGTCTTGGCTATGGCTACACCTTC. It is translated as CASKRAGLGYGYTF.

In this sample, this clone turned up a few times. The chain is built from TRBV19 and TRBJ1-4, with 7 nucleotides matching TRBD1. The CDR3 extends over 15 amino acids. V shed 4 bases, J shed 0 bases, and the junction held 2 bases outside the gene matches. Looked up from germline, CDR1 is LNHDA and CDR2 is SQIVND (reference sequence). CDR3 nucleotides: TGTGCCAGTAGTACCGGGACAGCAACTAATGAAAAACTGTTTTTT. It is translated as CASSTGTATNEKLFF.

The rearrangement uses TRBV5-6 and TRBJ1-2, with D unclear. The CDR3 is made up of 13 amino acids. With 4 bases removed from V and 5 bases from J, the gap between germline ends came to 12 bases. Germline loops: CDR1 SGHDT, CDR2 YYEEEE. The CDR3: CASSPRTVYGYTF. Here the CDR3 DNA reads TGTGCCAGCAGCCCACGGACCGTTTATGGCTACACCTTC.

CDR3 amino acids: CASSLEGWDSPLHF. The CDR3 DNA is TGCGCCAGCAGCTTGGAAGGCTGGGATTCACCCCTCCACTTT. The V and J genes are TRBV5-1 and TRBJ1-6, with D uncertain. The CDR3 consists of 14 residues. Germline V lookup: CDR1 SGHRS, CDR2 YFSETQ. The ends were cut back, 0 bases at V and 8 bases at J, with 9 bases in the middle.

The chain carries TRBV10-3 and TRBJ2-5; weak D call: TRBD1 (5 bases). Trimming cost V 3 bases and J 9 bases, with 17 bases left between them. The CDR3 is made up of 14 amino acids. CDR1 is ENHRY, CDR2 SYGVKD, per germline. CDR3 DNA: TGTGCCATCAGTGATCTCGGCGGAATAGGGGCCCAGTACTTC. Translated: CAISDLGGIGAQYF.

The chain links TRBV28 to TRBJ1-6; tentative D call: TRBD1 (6 bases). Germline V CDR1 and CDR2: MDHEN, SYDVKM. Trimming took off 5 bases at V and 0 bases at J, with 20 bases between the two ends. This CDR3 contains 19 residues. CDR3 sequence (DNA): TGTGCCAGCAGTGGAATTGAGGGGGAGGGGAGCTCCTATAATTCACCCCTCCACTTT. Translated, it gives CASSGIEGEGSSYNSPLHF.

The J gene is TRBJ1-6, the V gene TRBV6-1; D is ambiguous. The CDR3 extends over 16 amino acids. Looked up from germline, CDR1 is MNHNS and CDR2 is SASEGT. V shed 1 base and J shed 7 bases, with 14 bases lying between them. CDR3 residues: CASSEVRVGGNSPLHF. DNA for the CDR3: TGTGCCAGCAGTGAAGTAAGGGTTGGAGGAAATTCACCCCTCCACTTT.

There are many counts of this clone. The genes are TRBV6-5 and TRBJ1-2; weak D call: TRBD1 (5 bases). CDR3 length: 13 residues. The V end was cut by 6 bases, the J end by 2 bases, with 10 bases between. Germline CDR1 is MNHEY and CDR2 is SVGAGI. The CDR3 nucleotides are TGTGCCAGCAGGAATTCAGGGAACTATGGCTACACCTTC. Encoded protein: CASRNSGNYGYTF.

This chain uses TRBV6-5 with TRBJ1-3, with D hard to call. With 8 bases removed from V and 0 bases from J, the gap between germline ends came to 11 bases. The CDR3 contains 14 residues. Germline V gene lookup returns CDR1 MNHEY and CDR2 SVGAGI. The CDR3 DNA reads as TGTGCCAGCGGGCGCACAATCTCTGGAAACACCATATATTTT. Its translation is CASGRTISGNTIYF.

The rearrangement uses TRBV5-1 and TRBJ1-4; weak D call: TRBD1 (6 bases). CDR1 is SGHRS and CDR2 is YFSETQ in the germline V gene. V was cut by 4 bases and J by 7 bases, with 17 bases left in between. The CDR3 is 15 amino acids. The CDR3 bases are TGCGCCAGCAGCCAACATGACAGGAGGAGTGAAAAACTGTTTTTT. Translation: CASSQHDRRSEKLFF.

V gene TRBV19 combines with J gene TRBJ1-2, with D hard to call. Germline CDR1 is LNHDA and CDR2 is SQIVND (reference sequence). The CDR3 has 15 amino acids. Trimming shortened V by 7 bases and J by 2 bases, and 17 bases separated the two germline ends. CDR3 DNA: TGTGCCAGTACCCCCCCCGGTGTTACCAACTATGGCTACACCTTC. The encoded protein is CASTPPGVTNYGYTF.

This rearrangement joins TRBV19 to TRBJ2-2; 8 positions match TRBD1. The CDR3 loop spans 16 amino acids. J lost 6 bases, V lost 4 bases, and 10 bases had no gene match. Germline CDR1 and CDR2: LNHDA and SQIVND (reference sequence). The chain's CDR3 is CASSRIGQGRAGELFF. For the CDR3, the DNA is TGTGCCAGTAGTAGAATTGGACAGGGAAGGGCCGGGGAGCTGTTTTTT.

There are a few counts of this clone. This chain connects TRBV3-1 (or the pseudogene TRBV3-2) to TRBJ2-1; a possible D gene is TRBD2 (6 bases). This CDR3 has 15 residues. Germline loops: CDR1 LGHDT, CDR2 YNNKEL (reference sequence). V was clipped by 3 bases and J by 5 bases, with 14 bases between them. The CDR3 protein is CASSQTSTVNNEQFF. CDR3 in DNA: TGTGCCAGCAGCCAGACTAGTACGGTCAACAATGAGCAGTTCTTC.

This clone was detected only once. In DNA, the CDR3 is TGCGCCAGCAGCTTGGGGACATTGACACGCACTGAAGCTTTCTTT. Protein product: CASSLGTLTRTEAFF. This sequence joins TRBV5-1 and TRBJ1-1; TRBD1 might be the D (5 bases). The V and J ends lost 0 bases and 4 bases respectively, with 13 bases between them. The CDR3 runs to 15 residues. From germline, CDR1 is SGHRS and CDR2 YFSETQ.